This T cell receptor beta chain was sequenced in a study of neurological immune-mediated disorders. Study-wide results and limits: None of the CDR3 amino acid sequences of expanded clones were shared across subjects, and this suggested private repertoires in all groups. Multiple sclerosis was found to have the least TCR clonal expansion, below healthy controls, and HTLV-1-associated myelopathy the most.

In regard to this clonotype: Its antigen is unidentified.

A 10-nucleotide random UMI tagged transcripts in template-switch 5'RACE cDNA synthesis. TCRdb analysed the 5' RACE reads with MiXCR anew, one entry per CDR3 protein. The repertoire holds fewer than 90,000 distinct CDR3 sequences, with over 9% as singletons. This CDR3 is built from 15 residues. J lost 4 bases, V lost 4 bases, and 4 bases had no gene match. Germline CDR1 reads ENHRY; CDR2 reads SYGVKD. The sequenced material came from PBMCs. The chain carries TRBV10-3 and TRBJ2-2; TRBD2 aligns across 9 bases. This TCR derives from a man aged 40-50 years in good health. Here the CDR3 DNA reads TGTGCCATCAGTGTTGGGACTAGCAGCACCGGGGAGCTGTTTTTT. Amino acids: CAISVGTSSTGELFF.